Ten or more counts support the clone carrying this TCR beta chain. As yet, its antigen is unknown. V gave up 5 bases and J gave up 4 bases, with 15 bases separating them. Germline lookup yields CDR1 SGHTA and CDR2 FQGNSA. The CDR3 has 15 residues. This sample stems from a study of early T cells in non-severe SARS-CoV-2 infection. Study in general: Sequencing input comprised bulk RNA from unsorted whole blood; chain pairing was not available.

Study conclusions and caveats: The VDJdb matching leaned toward anti-spike CD8 responses and overlooked private and CD4 specificities.

Each cDNA molecule carried a unique molecular identifier. Via MiXCR, TCRdb re-called the 5' RACE reads, giving one row per CDR3 protein. The sample carries some 40,000 distinct CDR3 sequences, roughly 6% recorded once. This receptor was taken from an adult who was a healthcare worker with PCR-confirmed SARS-CoV-2 infection or an uninfected control (not recorded which). The gene calls are TRBV7-2 and TRBJ2-1, with D possibly being TRBD1 (6 bases). The input for sequencing was whole blood, taken at baseline. This CDR3 reads CASSPGSQGYNEQFF. CDR3 bases: TGTGCCAGCAGCCCCGGGTCACAGGGATACAATGAGCAGTTCTTC.